This entry concerns a single T cell receptor (beta chain). Original analysis: Reference gene primer amplification gave nucleated cell count estimates. Clones were sequenced by immunoSEQ multiplex PCR, and TCRdb holds only the in-frame ones, with some missing. V and J calls and clone size follow that table, whereas D and trimming were derived from the DNA. The sample carries 150,000 to 200,000 clones, around four fifths recorded once. Seattle patients were enrolled while actively infected and followed longitudinally. The sample comes from a study of blood T cell repertoires in COVID-19. Turning to the study itself: Spain, Italy and the United States supplied samples that represented acute and convalescent COVID-19. T cells, B-cell-depleted T cells, or PBMCs supplied cDNA or gDNA.

Germline CDR1 reads KGHSH; CDR2 reads LQKENI. Trimming removed 1 base at V and 3 bases at J, with 18 bases between. The CDR3 is 17 amino acids. The sample consisted of peripheral blood. The chain uses TRBV18 and TRBJ1-1; D might be TRBD1 (5 bases). This TCR was recovered from a man in his sixties with COVID-19, enrolled during active disease. Written as DNA, the CDR3 is TGTGCCAGCTCACCACGATTTCAGGGCGCCTATGACACTGAAGCTTTCTTT. Its protein is CASSPRFQGAYDTEAFF.